Following are 8 T cell receptor beta chains from one sample sequenced in a study of early T cells in non-severe SARS-CoV-2 infection. TCRdb passed the 5' RACE reads through MiXCR, listing each CDR3 protein once. The data hold around 67,000 distinct CDR3 sequences, with roughly 11% observed a single time. The material was whole blood, obtained at baseline. The receptors shown here come from an adult who was a healthcare worker with PCR-confirmed SARS-CoV-2 infection or an uninfected control (not recorded which).

The table lists this clonotype with many counts. CDR3: CASVRDGSYEQYF. For the CDR3, the DNA is TGTGCTAGTGTCCGGGACGGATCCTACGAGCAGTACTTC. This chain connects TRBV12-5 to TRBJ2-7; the D call may be TRBD1 or TRBD2 (5 bases each). Between the trimmed V and J ends, which lost 7 bases and 1 base, there was a span of 11 bases. The CDR3 consists of 13 residues. Germline V gene data show CDR1 as LGHNT and CDR2 as FRNRAP. The full variable domain, rest sourced from reference TRBV12-5 and TRBJ2-7, is DARVTQTPRHKVTEMGQEVTMRCQPILGHNTVFWYRQTMMQGLELLAYFRNRAPLDDSGMPKDRFSAEMPDATLATLKIQPSEPRDSAVYFCASVRDGSYEQYFGPGTRLTVT.

This clonotype was counted ten times or more. The chain is built from TRBV5-4 and TRBJ2-5, with a tentative D call TRBD2 (6 bases). The CDR3 covers 14 residues. The V gene's germline CDR1 is SGHNT and CDR2 YYREEE (reference sequence). Trimming shortened V by 3 bases and J by 0 bases, and 9 bases separated the two germline ends. CDR3 DNA sequence: TGTGCCAGCAGCTCCCGGGACTACCAAGAGACCCAGTACTTC. Translation gives CASSSRDYQETQYF.

This clonotype turned up a few times. The CDR3 DNA reads TGCAGTGCTAGGGGCAGGGGTAATTCACCCCTCCACTTT. Amino acids: CSARGRGNSPLHF. This rearrangement joins TRBV20-1 to TRBJ1-6; D is possibly TRBD1 (6 bases). Germline CDR1 reads DFQATT; CDR2 reads SNEGSKA (reference sequence). V lost 3 bases and J lost 6, with 9 bases in between. The CDR3 is 13 residues long.

The chain combines TRBV5-5 with TRBJ1-2; D is uncertain. The CDR3 runs to 14 residues. Between the trimmed V and J ends, which lost 3 bases and 7 bases, there was a span of 16 bases. CDR1 and CDR2 (germline): SGHKS, YYEKEE (reference sequence). For the CDR3, the DNA is TGTGCCAGCAGCTGGGTTTTGGGTAACGGTGGCTACACCTTC. Translation gives CASSWVLGNGGYTF.

This clonotype was recorded a few times. J is TRBJ1-1 and V is TRBV6-6; no firm D call. Germline lookup yields CDR1 MNHNY and CDR2 SVGAGI (reference sequence). V was clipped by 0 bases and J by 1 base, with 9 bases between them. The CDR3 extends over 15 amino acids. The CDR3 DNA sequence: TGTGCCAGCAGTTACTCAAGGCGTAGGAACACTGAAGCTTTCTTT. It codes for CASSYSRRRNTEAFF.

The chain joins TRBV29-1 to TRBJ2-5; tentatively, D is TRBD1 or TRBD2 (5 bases each). V lost 7 bases to trimming and J lost 4 bases, with 16 bases between them. Germline values: CDR1 SQVTM, CDR2 ANQGSEA. This CDR3 comprises 13 residues. The CDR3 region is CSGGWGSRETQYF. For the CDR3, the DNA is TGCAGCGGGGGATGGGGGTCTCGAGAGACCCAGTACTTC.

This clonotype occurred a few times. The genes are TRBV9 and TRBJ1-4; perhaps TRBD1 as D (5 bases). The CDR3 is 14 amino acids. V lost 0 bases, J lost 5 bases, and 8 bases lay in between. CDR1 is SGDLS and CDR2 is YYNGEE in the germline V gene. Here the CDR3 reads CASSVGSGNEKLFF. In DNA form, the CDR3 reads TGTGCCAGCAGCGTAGGGTCAGGGAATGAAAAACTGTTTTTT.

The rearrangement uses TRBV18 and TRBJ1-1; 7 bases match TRBD1. Germline V gives CDR1 KGHSH, CDR2 LQKENI. J gave up 3 bases and V 5 bases, and 6 bases lay outside the gene matches. The CDR3 spans 14 residues. CDR3 in amino acids: CASSTTGFDTEAFF. CDR3 bases: TGTGCCAGCTCAACGACAGGGTTTGACACTGAAGCTTTCTTT. The whole variable domain, remainder taken from reference TRBV18 and TRBJ1-1, is NAGVMQNPRHLVRRRGQEARLRCSPMKGHSHVYWYRQLPEEGLKFMVYLQKENIIDESGMPKERFSAEFPKEGPSILRIQQVVRGDSAAYFCASSTTGFDTEAFFGQGTRLTVV.